The T cell receptor beta chain described here comes from a study of cytomegalovirus exposure and HLA in healthy donors. Germline V CDR1 and CDR2: SGHTA, FQGNSA. The CDR3 has 16 residues. Trimming pared 2 bases from V and 0 bases from J, leaving 11 bases between. General study points: Most of the CMV-associated TCR beta chains (in a later analysis) appeared to be HLA-restricted. Across donors, most TCRs were seen rarely, yet some public ones were widespread.

This clone was seen a handful of times. Its antigen is not identified. 60 Vbeta and 13 Jbeta primers were used in PCR. Study processing details: In a later analysis, 80 million or so unique TCR beta chains included roughly 11 million shared by two or more donors. Clones were sequenced by immunoSEQ multiplex PCR, and TCRdb holds only the in-frame ones, with some missing. The D gene and trimming were derived from the DNA, and the V and J assignments and clone size from that table. The data contain more than 100,000 clones, more than 75% of them singletons. The chain is built from TRBV7-2 and TRBJ1-5; D unclear. The sequencing sample was made of PBMCs. The receptor was derived from a male donor in good health and CMV-seronegative. The CDR3 region is CASSLSSGYSNQPQHF. The CDR3 coding sequence is TGTGCCAGCAGCTTATCCTCGGGGTATAGCAATCAGCCCCAGCATTTT.